These 21 T cell receptor beta chains came from one sample sequenced in a study of blood T cell repertoires in COVID-19. Here immunoSEQ multiplex PCR was the method, and the copy in TCRdb shows in-frame clones only, minus some. This sample yields 37,000 or so clones, of which roughly nine tenths are seen a single time; about 6.5% belongs to the top ten. The specimen was peripheral blood. The source of these receptors is a human donor in a cohort sampled during active COVID-19.

The V call is TRBV19, the J call TRBJ2-1; D is perhaps TRBD2 (6 bases). V lost 8 bases and J lost 3, with 17 bases in between. CDR1 is LNHDA and CDR2 is SQIVND in the germline V gene (reference sequence). The CDR3 is made up of 15 amino acids. DNA of the CDR3: TGTGCCAGTCACCCGGGGGTCTCCATCTACAATGAGCAGTTCTTC. Translated: CASHPGVSIYNEQFF.

The chain links TRBV9 to TRBJ1-4; D ambiguous. V lost 0 bases to trimming and J lost 4 bases, with 4 bases between them. The germline V gene encodes CDR1 SGDLS and CDR2 YYNGEE. The CDR3 spans 13 residues. CDR3 coding DNA: TGTGCCAGCAGCGTAGCCAGTAATGAAAAACTGTTTTTT. It encodes CASSVASNEKLFF. Drawing the rest from reference TRBV9 and TRBJ1-4, the complete variable domain is DSGVTQTPKHLITATGQRVTLRCSPRSGDLSVYWYQQSLDQGLQFLIQYYNGEERAKGNILERFSAQQFPDLHSELNLSSLELGDSALYFCASSVASNEKLFFGSGTQLSVL.

This sequence joins TRBV6-5 and TRBJ2-7; D ambiguous. The CDR3 is 14 residues long. V lost 2 bases and J 3 bases, leaving 11 bases between the germline ends. Germline V gene data show CDR1 as MNHEY and CDR2 as SVGAGI. The CDR3 loop is CASSYQARNYEQYF. The DNA of the CDR3 is TGTGCCAGCAGTTACCAAGCCCGCAACTACGAGCAGTACTTC.

The CDR3 protein is CASKKQGDGYTF. The CDR3, as DNA: TGTGCCAGCAAAAAACAGGGGGATGGCTACACCTTC. This sequence joins TRBV6-5 and TRBJ1-2; 8 bases line up with TRBD1. V was pared by 7 bases and J by 6 bases, with 4 bases of the junction left unmatched. CDR3 length: 12 residues. Germline CDR1 and CDR2: MNHEY and SVGAGI.

The chain links TRBV27 to TRBJ2-3; weak D call: TRBD2 (5 bases). The CDR3 runs 13 residues. Between the trimmed V and J ends, which lost 10 bases and 7 bases, there was a span of 18 bases. Germline V CDR1 and CDR2: MNHEY, SMNVEV (reference sequence). The CDR3 DNA reads TGTGCCACCAGGTTGGTGGGAGCTTATACGCAGTATTTT. The encoded protein is CATRLVGAYTQYF.

The genes are TRBV23-1 and TRBJ1-4; the D gene is possibly TRBD1 (5 bases). TRBV23-1 falls under the ORF class, with uncertain function. The CDR3 has 20 amino acids. V was trimmed by 2 bases and J by 6 bases, leaving 28 bases between them. CDR3 protein: CASSQLPRDRSRTRDEKLFF. The DNA of the CDR3 is TGCGCCAGCAGTCAACTTCCCCGGGACCGAAGTAGGACTAGGGATGAAAAACTGTTTTTT.

The V gene is TRBV7-9, the J gene TRBJ2-7, with D tentatively TRBD1 (6 bases). CDR3 size: 14 residues. The germline V and J ends were trimmed by 3 bases and 1 base, with 10 bases remaining between them. Germline-derived CDR1 and CDR2 are SEHNR and FQNEAQ (reference sequence). The CDR3 sequence is CASSFQGSSYEQYF. CDR3 DNA sequence: TGTGCCAGCAGCTTTCAGGGGTCTTCCTACGAGCAGTACTTC.

CDR3 region: CASSSGVGYTF. The CDR3 DNA reads TGTGCCAGTAGTTCAGGGGTTGGCTACACCTTC. The rearrangement links TRBV19 to TRBJ1-2, with D possibly TRBD1 on 6 matching bases. Germline values: CDR1 LNHDA, CDR2 SQIVND (reference sequence). The CDR3 length is 11 residues. The ends were cut back, 5 bases at V and 7 bases at J, with 8 bases in the middle.

The chain couples TRBV21-1 to TRBJ2-1; the listed D gene, TRBD2, was not tested against the DNA. TRBV21-1 is termed a pseudogene. CDR3 size: 16 residues. CDR3 in DNA: TGTGCCAGCAGCAAAGTAGGAGGGATCCACTACAATGAGCAGTTCTTC. Translated: CASSKVGGIHYNEQFF.

J is TRBJ2-7 and V is TRBV6-5, with a tentative D call TRBD2 (5 bases). Germline V lookup: CDR1 MNHEY, CDR2 SVGAGI. This CDR3 contains 13 residues. V was clipped by 5 bases and J by 2 bases, with 10 bases between them. CDR3 amino acids: CASSQRVTYEQYF. The CDR3 nucleotides are TGTGCCAGCAGTCAGAGGGTTACCTACGAGCAGTACTTC.

The genes are TRBV11-2 and TRBJ2-1; 10 nucleotides line up with TRBD2. Germline values: CDR1 SGHAT, CDR2 FQNNGV. The V and J ends lost 1 base and 5 bases, in that order; junction bases with no gene match: 8. The CDR3 covers 17 residues. The CDR3 sequence is CASSLVVRTSGNNEQFF. In DNA, the CDR3 is TGTGCCAGCAGCTTAGTTGTTCGGACTAGCGGCAACAATGAGCAGTTCTTC.

The chain is built from TRBV27 and TRBJ2-3; TRBD2 agrees at 15 bases. The CDR3 covers 16 residues. After removal of 8 bases from V and 8 bases from J, the junction contained 11 bases not matched to a gene. Per the germline V gene, CDR1 is MNHEY and CDR2 is SMNVEV (reference sequence). The CDR3 sequence is CASGTGLAGGPGTQYF. The CDR3 DNA is TGTGCCAGCGGGACCGGACTAGCGGGAGGGCCCGGTACGCAGTATTTT.

The chain uses TRBV2 and TRBJ2-1; D call uncertain. This CDR3 is built from 14 residues. Germline V lookup: CDR1 SNHLY, CDR2 FYNNEI. Trimming cost V 1 base and J 9 bases, with 13 bases left between them. Here the CDR3 DNA reads TGTGCCAGCAGTGAAGTTATACCCACGGGTGAGCAGTTCTTC. Protein: CASSEVIPTGEQFF.

The chain recombines TRBV5-4 with TRBJ2-7, with TRBD2 matching 8 bases. CDR1 is SGHNT and CDR2 is YYREEE in the germline V gene (reference sequence). The length of the CDR3 is 17 residues. V shed 0 bases, J shed 0 bases, and the junction held 8 bases outside the gene matches. Written as DNA, the CDR3 is TGTGCCAGCAGCTTGGGGGGTAGCGGGGACGTCTCCTACGAGCAGTACTTC. Protein sequence: CASSLGGSGDVSYEQYF.

The V and J genes are TRBV7-2 and TRBJ1-3; 8 bases match TRBD1. The CDR3 sequence is 16 residues long. Germline lookup yields CDR1 SGHTA and CDR2 FQGNSA. V was pared by 3 bases and J by 0 bases, with 4 bases of the junction left unmatched. This CDR3 reads CASSLSQGASGNTIYF. The CDR3, as DNA: TGTGCCAGCAGCTTGAGCCAGGGGGCCTCTGGAAACACCATATATTTT.

This chain uses TRBV12-5 with TRBJ2-7; D not certain. Trimming shortened V by 0 bases and J by 5 bases, and 14 bases separated the two germline ends. This CDR3 is 15 amino acids long. The germline V gene encodes CDR1 LGHNT and CDR2 FRNRAP. The CDR3 DNA reads as TGTGCTAGTGGTTTGGTTGGAGAGGCAAGAAACGAGCAGTACTTC. Amino acids: CASGLVGEARNEQYF.

There are a few counts of this clone. The chain couples TRBV9 to TRBJ2-2; 8 nucleotides match TRBD2. The CDR3 runs 18 residues. V shed 0 bases, J shed 4 bases, and the junction held 11 bases outside the gene matches. The germline gives CDR1 SGDLS, CDR2 YYNGEE. The CDR3 sequence: CASSVDISGTTSTGELFF. In nucleotides, the CDR3 is TGTGCCAGCAGCGTAGATATTAGCGGGACGACGTCCACCGGGGAGCTGTTTTTT.

A few counts support this clone. This sample also contains other DNA sequences that code for the same CDR3. This rearrangement joins TRBV10-2 to TRBJ2-3; D gene ambiguous. Trimming pared 0 bases from V and 0 bases from J, leaving 7 bases between. Germline-derived CDR1 and CDR2 are WSHSY and SAAADI. The CDR3 spans 15 residues. The CDR3 DNA follows: TGCGCCAGCAGTGAGTCGCCAGTTAGCACAGATACGCAGTATTTT. As protein: CASSESPVSTDTQYF.

The chain has TRBV9 and TRBJ2-5; the match to TRBD2 covers 9 bases. The germline V gene encodes CDR1 SGDLS and CDR2 YYNGEE. J lost 4 bases, V lost 0 bases, and 10 bases had no gene match. The CDR3 contains 17 residues. DNA of the CDR3: TGTGCCAGCAGCGTAGCTACTCAGCGGGGGGCGGCAGAGACCCAGTACTTC. This translates into CASSVATQRGAAETQYF.

This clone was counted once. The J gene is TRBJ2-2, the V gene TRBV7-8; D perhaps matches TRBD2 (5 bases). Per germline, CDR1 SGHVS and CDR2 FQNEAQ. The CDR3 sequence is 14 residues long. The V end lost 5 bases, the J end lost 6 bases, and 13 bases lay between the germline ends. CDR3 loop: CASSPRSGAGELFF. CDR3 in DNA: TGTGCCAGCAGCCCACGCAGCGGCGCCGGGGAGCTGTTTTTT.

This chain uses TRBV30 with TRBJ2-2, with 9 positions matching TRBD1. After removal of 3 bases from V and 5 bases from J, the junction contained 1 base not matched to a gene. CDR1 is GTSNPN, CDR2 SVGIG, per germline (reference sequence). The CDR3 has 13 amino acids. CDR3 bases: TGTGCCTGGAGACAGGGGGCAACCGGGGAGCTGTTTTTT. It translates to CAWRQGATGELFF.